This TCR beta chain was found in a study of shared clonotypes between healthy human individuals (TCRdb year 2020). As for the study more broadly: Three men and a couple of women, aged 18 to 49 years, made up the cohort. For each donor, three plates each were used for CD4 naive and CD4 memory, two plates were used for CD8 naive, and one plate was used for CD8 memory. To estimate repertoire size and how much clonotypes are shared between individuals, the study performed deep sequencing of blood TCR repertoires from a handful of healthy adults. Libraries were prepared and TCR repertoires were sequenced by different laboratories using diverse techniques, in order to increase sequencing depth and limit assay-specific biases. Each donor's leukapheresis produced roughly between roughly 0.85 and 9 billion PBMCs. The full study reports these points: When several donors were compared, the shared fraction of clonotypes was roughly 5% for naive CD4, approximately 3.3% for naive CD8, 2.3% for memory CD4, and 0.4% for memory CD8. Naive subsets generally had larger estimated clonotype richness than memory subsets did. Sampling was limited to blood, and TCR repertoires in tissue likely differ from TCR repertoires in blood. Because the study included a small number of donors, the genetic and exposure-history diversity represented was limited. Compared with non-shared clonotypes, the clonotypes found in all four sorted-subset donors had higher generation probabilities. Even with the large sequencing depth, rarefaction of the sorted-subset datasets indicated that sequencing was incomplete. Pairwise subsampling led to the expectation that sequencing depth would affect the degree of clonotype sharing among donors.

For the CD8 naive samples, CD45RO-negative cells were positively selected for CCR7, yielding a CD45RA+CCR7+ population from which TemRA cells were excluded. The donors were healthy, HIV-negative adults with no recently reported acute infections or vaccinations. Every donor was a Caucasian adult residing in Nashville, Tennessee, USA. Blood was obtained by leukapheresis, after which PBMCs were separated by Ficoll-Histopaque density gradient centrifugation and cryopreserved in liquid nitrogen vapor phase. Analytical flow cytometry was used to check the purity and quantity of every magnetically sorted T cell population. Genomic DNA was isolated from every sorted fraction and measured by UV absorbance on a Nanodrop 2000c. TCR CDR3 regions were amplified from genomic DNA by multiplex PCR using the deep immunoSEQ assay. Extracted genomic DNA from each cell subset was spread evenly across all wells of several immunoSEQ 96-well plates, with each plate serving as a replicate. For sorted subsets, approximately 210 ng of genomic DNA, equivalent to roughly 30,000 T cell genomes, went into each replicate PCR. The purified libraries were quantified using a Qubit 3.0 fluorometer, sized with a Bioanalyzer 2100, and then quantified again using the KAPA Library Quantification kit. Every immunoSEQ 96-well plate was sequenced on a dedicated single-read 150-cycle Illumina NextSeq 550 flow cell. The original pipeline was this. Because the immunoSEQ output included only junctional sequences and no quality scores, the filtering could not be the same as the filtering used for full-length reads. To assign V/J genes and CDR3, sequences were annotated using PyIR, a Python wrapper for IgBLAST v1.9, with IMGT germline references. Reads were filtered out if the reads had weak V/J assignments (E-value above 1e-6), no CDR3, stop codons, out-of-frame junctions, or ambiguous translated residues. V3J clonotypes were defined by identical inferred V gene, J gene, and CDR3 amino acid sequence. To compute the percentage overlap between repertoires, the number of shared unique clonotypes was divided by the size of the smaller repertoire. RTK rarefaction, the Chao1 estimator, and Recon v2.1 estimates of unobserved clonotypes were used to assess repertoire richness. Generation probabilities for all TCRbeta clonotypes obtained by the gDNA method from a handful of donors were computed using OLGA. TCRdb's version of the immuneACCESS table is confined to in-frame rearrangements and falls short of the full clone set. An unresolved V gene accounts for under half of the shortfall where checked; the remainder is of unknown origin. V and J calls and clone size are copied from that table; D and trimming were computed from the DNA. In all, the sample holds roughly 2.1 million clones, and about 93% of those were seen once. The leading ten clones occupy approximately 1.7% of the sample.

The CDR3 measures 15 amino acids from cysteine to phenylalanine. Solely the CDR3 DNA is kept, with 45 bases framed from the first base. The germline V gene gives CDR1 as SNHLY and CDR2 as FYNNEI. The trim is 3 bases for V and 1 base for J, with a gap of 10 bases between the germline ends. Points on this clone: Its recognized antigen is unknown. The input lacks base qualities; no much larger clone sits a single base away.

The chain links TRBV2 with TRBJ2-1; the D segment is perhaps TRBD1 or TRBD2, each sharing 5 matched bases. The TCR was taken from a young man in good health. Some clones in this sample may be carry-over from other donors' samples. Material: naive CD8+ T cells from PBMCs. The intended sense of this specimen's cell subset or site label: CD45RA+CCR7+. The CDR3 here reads CASSEGVLSYNEQFF. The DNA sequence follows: TGTGCCAGCAGTGAGGGGGTATTGTCCTACAATGAGCAGTTCTTC. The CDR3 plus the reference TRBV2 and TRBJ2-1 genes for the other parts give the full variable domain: EPEVTQTPSHQVTQMGQEVILRCVPISNHLYFYWYRQILGQKVEFLVSFYNNEISEKSEIFDDQFSVERPDGSNFTLKIRSTKLEDSAMYFCASSEGVLSYNEQFFGPGTRLTVL.